This TCR beta chain was sequenced for a study of cytotoxic CD8 clonotypes in ibrutinib-treated CLL. Overall study context: After a median around eleven months on treatment (6 to 36), response samples were drawn. Findings of the study overall: Rare overall, public clonotypes shrank or held steady under therapy. Clonality went up at ibrutinib response and then declined back toward baseline at progression.

Germline CDR1 SGDLS, CDR2 YYNGEE. J lost 13 bases, V lost 3 bases, and 16 bases had no gene match. The CDR3 extends over 15 amino acids. A 1 in 200,000 to 1 in 1 million T cell depth was the sequencing target. Assay used: immunoSEQ multiplex PCR; TCRdb lists only in-frame clones, some missing. This table holds some 200,000 clones, just over 70% found once. Note on this clone: No antigen is known for it.

V gene TRBV9 combines with J gene TRBJ2-1, with TRBD2 matching over 7 bases. Sequences were derived from PBMCs, sampled after 12 months of ibrutinib treatment. The TCR was taken from a human donor with chronic lymphocytic leukemia. The CDR3 loop is CASSGGTLREPRQFF. DNA for the CDR3: TGTGCCAGCAGCGGAGGAACGTTGCGGGAGCCCCGTCAGTTCTTC.